These 12 T cell receptor beta chains originate from one sample sequenced in a study of cytomegalovirus exposure and HLA in healthy donors. The repertoire was sequenced with immunoSEQ multiplex PCR; TCRdb's copy has only in-frame clones and lacks some. Of about 220,000 clones in the sample, almost 90% were seen once. Sequencing input: PBMCs. The receptors derive from a woman younger than 30 in good health and CMV-seronegative.

This sequence joins TRBV9 and TRBJ1-1; TRBD1 matches 8 bases. The V and J ends lost 2 bases and 1 base, in that order; junction bases with no gene match: 4. The CDR3 is 15 amino acids. Germline V lookup: CDR1 SGDLS, CDR2 YYNGEE. The CDR3 region has the DNA TGTGCCAGCAGCGTGACAGGGGCACCGAACACTGAAGCTTTCTTT. This codes for CASSVTGAPNTEAFF.

The V gene is TRBV9, the J gene TRBJ2-3; 8 bases line up with TRBD2. The CDR3 runs 18 residues. The V gene end was trimmed by 7 bases and the J gene end by 2 bases; junction bases not matched to a gene: 18. Germline V gene lookup returns CDR1 SGDLS and CDR2 YYNGEE. The CDR3 is CASGGKREFEGVTDTQYF. The CDR3 nucleotides read TGTGCCAGCGGAGGGAAGCGGGAGTTTGAGGGGGTCACAGATACGCAGTATTTT.

V gene TRBV10-3 combines with J gene TRBJ2-3; 12 bases match TRBD1. Germline V gives CDR1 ENHRY, CDR2 SYGVKD. The CDR3 length is 15 residues. The V segment lost 6 bases and the J segment 6 bases; nucleotides outside the gene matches: 7. The CDR3, as DNA: TGTGCCATCAGGGGACAGGGGGCTTTCGCGGATACGCAGTATTTT. Translation gives CAIRGQGAFADTQYF.

V and J are TRBV28 and TRBJ1-5; TRBD1 matches 7 bases. Looked up from germline, CDR1 is MDHEN and CDR2 is SYDVKM. The V segment lost 5 bases and the J segment 2 bases; nucleotides outside the gene matches: 0. CDR3 length: 13 residues. In DNA form, the CDR3 reads TGTGCCAGCAGTGGACAGGGCAATCAGCCCCAGCATTTT. It specifies CASSGQGNQPQHF.

The genes are TRBV11-2 and TRBJ2-7, with 8 bases aligning to TRBD2. This CDR3 contains 15 residues. The ends lost 8 bases at V and 4 bases at J; junction bases unmatched: 13. Germline V gene data show CDR1 as SGHAT and CDR2 as FQNNGV. In nucleotides, the CDR3 is TGTGCCAGCGGACAATTAGCGGGACGCTGGTACGAGCAGTACTTC. This encodes CASGQLAGRWYEQYF.

The chain has TRBV27 and TRBJ1-1; TRBD1 aligns across 8 bases. The CDR3 consists of 14 residues. V was clipped by 6 bases and J by 3 bases; unmatched bases: 6. Germline CDR1 and CDR2: MNHEY and SMNVEV (reference sequence). CDR3 sequence (DNA): TGTGCCAGCAGCCCACAGGGGGGGTACACTGAAGCTTTCTTT. Amino acid sequence: CASSPQGGYTEAFF.

The V gene is TRBV30, the J gene TRBJ1-2; 11 bases are a match to TRBD1. With 2 bases clipped from V and 7 bases from J, the junction kept 3 bases outside the gene matches. CDR1 and CDR2 from the germline V gene are GTSNPN and SVGIG (reference sequence). This CDR3 is built from 13 residues. The CDR3 bases are TGTGCCTGGAGTATAGGGACAGGGGGTGGCTACACCTTC. Its protein product is CAWSIGTGGGYTF.

The V gene is TRBV30, the J gene TRBJ2-7, with a possible D match to TRBD2 (7 bases). This CDR3 comprises 15 residues. Germline values: CDR1 GTSNPN, CDR2 SVGIG (reference sequence). Trimming left V 2 bases short and J 2 bases short, with 16 bases between. CDR3 DNA sequence: TGTGCCTGGAGTAGGGGGGGGAGGTCTACCTACGAGCAGTACTTC. Amino acid sequence: CAWSRGGRSTYEQYF.

The chain is built from TRBV2 and TRBJ2-7, with 9 bases matching TRBD2. V lost 6 bases, J lost 0 bases, and 9 bases stayed unmatched. CDR1 SNHLY and CDR2 FYNNEI come from the germline V gene. The CDR3 has 16 amino acids. The CDR3 bases are TGTGCCAGCAGATCTTTTCTAGCGGGAAGCTCCTACGAGCAGTACTTC. It translates to CASRSFLAGSSYEQYF.

This clone has only one observation. DNA for the CDR3: TGTGCCTGGAGTTCGGGGGGGTCCGGGGAGCTGTTTTTT. It translates to CAWSSGGSGELFF. This chain uses TRBV30 with TRBJ2-2; TRBD2 agrees at 8 bases. The germline V gene encodes CDR1 GTSNPN and CDR2 SVGIG (reference sequence). The CDR3 extends over 13 amino acids. Germline trimming cut 2 bases from V and 6 bases from J; bases unmatched to any gene: 2. The full variable domain, rest sourced from reference TRBV30 and TRBJ2-2, is SQTIHQWPATLVQPVGSPLSLECTVEGTSNPNLYWYRQAAGRGLQLLFYSVGIGQISSEVPQNLSASRPQDRQFILSSKKLLLSDSGFYLCAWSSGGSGELFFGEGSRLTVL.

The chain joins TRBV27 to TRBJ2-3, with 12 bases matching TRBD2. The germline gives CDR1 MNHEY, CDR2 SMNVEV (reference sequence). The CDR3 contains 20 residues. V lost 1 base to trimming and J lost 5 bases; unmatched junction nucleotides: 16. CDR3 nucleotide sequence: TGTGCCAGCAGTTTATATGTCCCTCGACTAGCGGGAGCCCCGCGAGATACGCAGTATTTT. It encodes CASSLYVPRLAGAPRDTQYF.

J is TRBJ2-2 and V is TRBV4-1; 7 bases agree with TRBD1. This CDR3 is 17 amino acids long. V lost 7 bases and J lost 5; bases outside the gene matches: 16. Germline V CDR1 and CDR2: MGHRA, YSYEKL. CDR3 amino acids: CASNPRWAGGSTGELFF. As DNA, the CDR3 is TGCGCCAGCAATCCGAGATGGGCAGGGGGATCGACCGGGGAGCTGTTTTTT.